This T cell receptor (beta chain) was sequenced for a study of shared clonotypes between healthy human individuals. V shed 7 bases and J 4 bases; nucleotides not matched to a gene: 20. CDR1 and CDR2 (germline): WNHNN, SYGVQD (reference sequence). The CDR3 covers 18 residues. Produced via immunoSEQ multiplex PCR; TCRdb's table is partial and in-frame only. The table has 2 million to 3 million clones, over 85% seen once. The sample comprised naive CD4+ T cells from PBMCs. Subset in this sample: CD45RA+ positively selected. J is TRBJ2-7 and V is TRBV10-1, with 9 bases aligning to TRBD1. This sequence originates from a man younger than 35 in good health. Some clones in this sample may be carry-over from other donors' samples. CDR3 nucleotides: TGCGCCAGCATCCGACCAGGCTATACAGGGGGCGCACGTTACGAGCAGTACTTC. Translation: CASIRPGYTGGARYEQYF.